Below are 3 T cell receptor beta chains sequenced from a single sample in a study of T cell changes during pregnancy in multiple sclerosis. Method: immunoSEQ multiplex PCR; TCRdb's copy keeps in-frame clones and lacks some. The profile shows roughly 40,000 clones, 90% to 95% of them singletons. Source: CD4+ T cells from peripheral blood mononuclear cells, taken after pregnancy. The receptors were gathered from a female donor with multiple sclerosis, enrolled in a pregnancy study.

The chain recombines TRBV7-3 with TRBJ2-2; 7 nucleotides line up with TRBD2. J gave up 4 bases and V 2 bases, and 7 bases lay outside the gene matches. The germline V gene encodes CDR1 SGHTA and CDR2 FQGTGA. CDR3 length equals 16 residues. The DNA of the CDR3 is TGTGCCAGCAGCTTAGGATCTAGCGGCCTCACCGGGGAGCTGTTTTTT. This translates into CASSLGSSGLTGELFF.

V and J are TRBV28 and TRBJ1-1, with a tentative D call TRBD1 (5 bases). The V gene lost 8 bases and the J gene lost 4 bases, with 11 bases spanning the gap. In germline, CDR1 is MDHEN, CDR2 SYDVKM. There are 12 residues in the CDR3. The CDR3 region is CASGQGPTEAFF. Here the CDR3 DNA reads TGTGCCAGCGGGCAGGGCCCCACTGAAGCTTTCTTT.

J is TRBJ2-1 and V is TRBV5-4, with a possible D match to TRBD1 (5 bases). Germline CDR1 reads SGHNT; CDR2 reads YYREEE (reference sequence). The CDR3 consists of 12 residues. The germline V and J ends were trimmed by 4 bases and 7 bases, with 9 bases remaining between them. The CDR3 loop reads CASSVDRNEQFF. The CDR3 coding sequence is TGTGCCAGCAGCGTCGACAGAAATGAGCAGTTCTTC.